These 16 T cell receptor beta chains originate from one sample sequenced in a study of blood T cells in healthy people across ages. A second about 7 to 12 cycle PCR used barcoded and J-beta primers. TCRdb passed the 5' RACE reads through MiXCR, listing each CDR3 protein once. The data contain some 1,800,000 distinct CDR3 sequences, about two fifths of them singletons. Sequences were obtained from blood. The receptor set was obtained from a human donor in good health.

In its sample, this clonotype was seen a few times. V gene TRBV10-3 combines with J gene TRBJ1-5; no reliable D call. Per the germline V gene, CDR1 is ENHRY and CDR2 is SYGVKD. V was shortened by 2 bases and J by 5 bases, with 10 bases between the two germline ends. This CDR3 region has 14 residues. This CDR3 is CAISERREDQPQHF. DNA of the CDR3: TGTGCCATCAGTGAGCGGCGGGAAGATCAGCCCCAGCATTTT.

V gene TRBV29-1 combines with J gene TRBJ2-5, with 7 positions matching TRBD1. The end of the DNA fits TRBJ2-7 better, so the J call may be wrong. The V gene's germline CDR1 is SQVTM and CDR2 ANQGSEA. The CDR3 extends over 11 amino acids. CDR3 sequence reads: CSVLQGHEQYF. CDR3 DNA: TGCAGCGTTCTACAGGGGCACGAGCAGTACTTC.

The chain joins TRBV29-1 to TRBJ1-2, with D hard to call. V shed 3 bases and J shed 4 bases, with 12 bases lying between them. The CDR3 spans 13 residues. Germline lookup yields CDR1 SQVTM and CDR2 ANQGSEA. The CDR3 nucleotides are TGCAGCGTTGAGGATGTCCTCGGCTATGGCTACACCTTC. Protein: CSVEDVLGYGYTF.

As for this clonotype: The junction does not match germline at one end; this may be a read error. The chain is built from TRBV29-1 and TRBJ2-7; D unresolved. Germline values: CDR1 SQVTM, CDR2 ANQGSEA. CDR3 length: 12 residues. The chain's CDR3 is CGVATALSEQYF. The CDR3 coding sequence is TGTGGCGTTGCAACGGCGTTAAGCGAGCAGTACTTC.

At least ten counts were recorded for this clonotype. The gene calls are TRBV29-1 and TRBJ1-2; D is uncertain. The germline gives CDR1 SQVTM, CDR2 ANQGSEA. Between the trimmed V and J ends, which lost 6 bases and 2 bases, there was a span of 1 base. The CDR3 loop spans 9 amino acids. The CDR3 loop reads CSVNYGYTF. CDR3 coding DNA: TGCAGCGTAAACTATGGCTACACCTTC.

The chain uses TRBV5-6 and TRBJ2-5, with 9 bases fitting TRBD2. Trimming at V came to 0 bases and at J to 4 bases, leaving 10 bases not matched to a gene. Germline-derived CDR1 and CDR2 are SGHDT and YYEEEE. The CDR3 spans 17 residues. Here the CDR3 DNA reads TGTGCCAGCAGCTTGGAAATGGGCGGGGGGGCAAGAGAGACCCAGTACTTC. This codes for CASSLEMGGGARETQYF. The full variable domain, rest sourced from reference TRBV5-6 and TRBJ2-5, is DAGVTQSPTHLIKTRGQQVTLRCSPKSGHDTVSWYQQALGQGPQFIFQYYEEEERQRGNFPDRFSGHQFPNYSSELNVNALLLGDSALYLCASSLEMGGGARETQYFGPGTRLLVL.

This clonotype was detected only a few times. The chain uses TRBV18 and TRBJ2-1, with D perhaps assigned TRBD1 or TRBD2 (6 bases each). From germline, CDR1 is KGHSH and CDR2 LQKENI. The V end was cut by 1 base, the J end by 12 bases, with 16 bases between. There are 14 residues in the CDR3. CDR3 sequence: CASSPRDNVGGQFF. CDR3 DNA: TGTGCCAGCTCACCACGGGACAACGTGGGGGGGCAGTTCTTC.

This clonotype was seen repeatedly, ten times or more. The chain is built from TRBV10-3 and TRBJ2-5, with D possibly being TRBD1 or TRBD2 (5 bases each). V dropped 0 bases and J dropped 2 bases, with 10 bases sitting between them. The CDR3 covers 15 residues. Germline CDR1 is ENHRY and CDR2 is SYGVKD. Here the CDR3 DNA reads TGTGCCATCAGTGAGTCCGGGGCAGGGCAAGAGACCCAGTACTTC. Its protein is CAISESGAGQETQYF.

The chain employs TRBV6-4 and TRBJ2-3; D unresolved. Deletions cut 6 bases from V and 2 bases from J, with 12 bases between. The CDR3 is 14 residues long. Germline CDR1 is MRHNA and CDR2 is SNTAGT. CDR3 sequence: CASSMRSDTDTQYF. The CDR3 region has the DNA TGTGCCAGCAGCATGCGGTCCGACACAGATACGCAGTATTTT.

The chain employs TRBV6-5 and TRBJ1-5; possibly TRBD1 for D (6 bases). The germline V and J ends were trimmed by 6 bases and 2 bases, with 14 bases remaining between them. Germline assignment: CDR1 MNHEY and CDR2 SVGAGI. The CDR3 has 15 amino acids. DNA of the CDR3: TGTGCCAGCAGCTGGACAGTCGGTGGCAATCAGCCCCAGCATTTT. Its translation is CASSWTVGGNQPQHF.

This clonotype came up a few times. The J gene is TRBJ1-2, the V gene TRBV5-1; TRBD1 is a possible D gene (5 bases). CDR3 length equals 14 residues. With 4 bases removed from V and 8 bases from J, the gap between germline ends came to 18 bases. From germline, CDR1 is SGHRS and CDR2 YFSETQ. The CDR3, as DNA: TGCGCCAGCAGCGCCGGGGGGACGTCGGGAGGCTACACCTTC. It specifies CASSAGGTSGGYTF.

This clonotype occurred once. Since a much larger clone is just one base distant, this may be a read error. The CDR3 DNA sequence: TGTGCCAGCAATATAGCGGGGCGGAGCTCCTACGAGCAGTACTTC. This sequence encodes CASNIAGRSSYEQYF. The chain uses TRBV7-2 and TRBJ2-7, with 8 bases fitting TRBD2. Unmatched junction bases numbered 8, after V lost 7 bases and J lost 0 bases. In germline, CDR1 is SGHTA, CDR2 FQGNSA. CDR3 length: 15 residues.

The chain uses TRBV20-1 and TRBJ2-1, with TRBD1 as a possible D gene (6 bases). CDR1 DFQATT and CDR2 SNEGSKA come from the germline V gene (reference sequence). This CDR3 has 14 residues. Between the trimmed V and J ends, which lost 5 bases and 7 bases, there was a span of 18 bases. CDR3 sequence reads: CSASRSGARNEQFF. In DNA, the CDR3 is TGCAGTGCTTCTAGATCAGGGGCGCGGAATGAGCAGTTCTTC.

The chain recombines TRBV20-1 with TRBJ2-3, with D possibly matching TRBD2 (7 bases). Trimming removed 1 base from V and 4 bases from J, with 15 bases in between. Germline lookup yields CDR1 DFQATT and CDR2 SNEGSKA (reference sequence). The CDR3 runs 15 residues. CDR3 amino acids: CSARAPGGRPDTQYF. The DNA for the CDR3 is TGCAGTGCTAGAGCCCCCGGGGGGCGTCCAGATACGCAGTATTTT.

This chain links TRBV5-1 with TRBJ1-1; 7 bases are shared with TRBD1. The CDR3 is made up of 13 amino acids. Germline V lookup: CDR1 SGHRS, CDR2 YFSETQ. Losses at the gene ends were 4 bases for V and 10 bases for J; bases not matched to a gene: 10. The CDR3 DNA reads as TGCGCCAGCAGCCCCCGACAGGGAACGGGAGCTTTCTTT. Its protein product is CASSPRQGTGAFF.

This clonotype showed up just a few times. The V gene is TRBV3-1, the J gene TRBJ1-2; 7 bases fit TRBD1. Germline values: CDR1 LGHDT, CDR2 YNNKEL (reference sequence). J lost 2 bases, V lost 3 bases, and 6 bases had no gene match. This CDR3 region has 15 residues. This chain's CDR3 is CASSQGQLLNYGYTF. DNA of the CDR3: TGTGCCAGCAGCCAGGGACAGCTGCTAAACTATGGCTACACCTTC.